Listed below are T cell receptor beta chains from one sample, sequenced in a study of CD8 T cells in Susac syndrome. TCRdb re-analysed the immunoSEQ multiplex PCR reads in MiXCR, keeping a single row per CDR3 protein. The repertoire includes roughly 190,000 distinct CDR3 sequences, less than 95% of them detected once, and more than 0.1% sits in the top ten. Sequenced sample: CD4+ T cells from PBMCs. The receptors stem from a human donor in good health. Each CDR3 is given with its conserved first and last residue. D genes are given only for firm matches. Part of the rows lack a size; the others show once, few, many or a class for expanded clones.

v_gene	abundance	d_gene	j_gene	CDR3nt	CDR3aa
TRBV20-1	once	TRBD2	TRBJ2-5	TGCAGTGCTAGGGGTCTAGCGGGAGTCATAGAGACCCAGTACTTC	CSARGLAGVIETQYF
TRBV7-3	NA	NA	TRBJ2-3	TGTGCCAGCAGCTTAAACGCCGGGCCTGCAGATACGCAGTATTTT	CASSLNAGPADTQYF
TRBV6-1	NA	TRBD2	TRBJ2-1	TGTGCCAGCAGTCGCGAGGCGGGACTAGCGGGACATGAGCAGTTCTTC	CASSREAGLAGHEQFF
TRBV25-1	NA	NA	TRBJ2-5	TGTGCCAGCAGTGAACAGGGTAGAGAGACCCAGTACTTC	CASSEQGRETQYF
TRBV29-1	NA	NA	TRBJ1-3	TGCAGCGTTGGGACAACTGGAAACACCATATATTTT	CSVGTTGNTIYF
TRBV30	NA	NA	TRBJ2-2	TGTGCCTGGAGTGCTCGGATGGCCGGGGAGCTGTTTTTT	CAWSARMAGELFF
TRBV13	NA	NA	TRBJ1-1	TGTGCCAGCAGCGTAGGACTGAACTCGGCTTTCTTT	CASSVGLNSAFF
TRBV29-1	NA	NA	TRBJ1-5	TGCAGCGTTCTAGGGGCAAGCAATCAGCCCCAGCATTTT	CSVLGASNQPQHF
TRBV7-3	NA	TRBD2	TRBJ2-1	TGTGCCAGCAGCCTGGCGGGAGCCGGCTACAATGAGCAGTTCTTC	CASSLAGAGYNEQFF
TRBV20-1	once	NA	TRBJ2-1	TGCAGTGCTAGAGGGCCGACCGGCAATGAGCAGTTCTTC	CSARGPTGNEQFF
TRBV2	NA	NA	TRBJ1-2	TGTGCCAGCGTCCTTCAGCAGGGCACCTATGGCTACACCTTC	CASVLQQGTYGYTF
TRBV4-3	once	NA	TRBJ2-1	TGCGCCAGCAGCCAAGAAGGTTTAGCGGAGCAGTTCTTC	CASSQEGLAEQFF
TRBV6-2/TRBV6-3	NA	NA	TRBJ2-1	TGTGCCAGCAACCCCAGGGGCCTTAATGAGCAGTTCTTC	CASNPRGLNEQFF
TRBV15	NA	NA	TRBJ2-5	TGTGCCACCAGCAAAGAGGCGGGTCCGGAGACCCAGTACTTC	CATSKEAGPETQYF
TRBV9	NA	NA	TRBJ2-7	TGTGCCAGCAGCGTAGGGCTAGCGATCAACGAGCAGTACTTC	CASSVGLAINEQYF
TRBV6-6	NA	NA	TRBJ2-1	TGTGCCAGCATGGGGTGGGTGGGCAATGAGCAGTTCTTC	CASMGWVGNEQFF
TRBV30	once	NA	TRBJ2-1	TGTGCCTGGAGTCTCAAGGGTCGGTACAATGAGCAGTTCTTC	CAWSLKGRYNEQFF
TRBV20-1	NA	NA	TRBJ2-7	TGCAGTGCTAGAGGGGACTCCTACGAGCAGTACTTC	CSARGDSYEQYF
TRBV29-1	NA	NA	TRBJ2-5	TGCAGCGTTGATTTAGGGCGTGAGACCCAGTACTTC	CSVDLGRETQYF
TRBV29-1	NA	TRBD2	TRBJ2-1	TGCAGCGTTGAAGGGGATCCGAGCGGGAGCTCCTACAATGAGCAGTTCTTC	CSVEGDPSGSSYNEQFF
TRBV7-2	NA	TRBD2	TRBJ2-7	TGTGCCAGCAGCTTGTTGCGGGAGGGGAGCGAGCAGTACTTC	CASSLLREGSEQYF
TRBV20-1	NA	TRBD2	TRBJ2-5	TGCAGTGCTGCCCAGCGGGAGGGCCTCGCAGAGACCCAGTACTTC	CSAAQREGLAETQYF
TRBV29-1	NA	NA	TRBJ2-1	TGCAGCGTTGGGGCAAAAATTCCCAATGAGCAGTTCTTC	CSVGAKIPNEQFF
TRBV14	NA	TRBD2	TRBJ2-7	TGTGCCAGCAGCCAAGAACTAGCGGGAAGATACGAGCAGTACTTC	CASSQELAGRYEQYF
TRBV2	NA	NA	TRBJ1-1	TGTGCCGGCTCTGACAGAGTAAATATGAACACTGAAGCTTTCTTT	CAGSDRVNMNTEAFF
TRBV6-2/TRBV6-3	NA	NA	TRBJ2-1	TGTGCCAGCAGTACGCGGACTAAGCAGTTCTTC	CASSTRTKQFF
TRBV5-6	NA	NA	TRBJ1-2	TGTGCCAGCAGCTTACCGGGAGCCTTCTATGGCTACACCTTC	CASSLPGAFYGYTF
TRBV12-3/TRBV12-4	NA	NA	TRBJ1-2	TGTGCCAGCAGTTCCGGGACACCCTATGGCTACACCTTC	CASSSGTPYGYTF
TRBV20-1	NA	NA	TRBJ1-1	TGCAGTGCTATGGGGGAGGAGAGTGAAGCTTTCTTT	CSAMGEESEAFF
TRBV30	NA	TRBD1	TRBJ2-1	TGTGCCTGGACGACCGGACAGGGGGCGCGGGATGAGCAGTTCTTC	CAWTTGQGARDEQFF
TRBV12-3/TRBV12-4	once	TRBD1	TRBJ1-2	TGTGCCAGCAACCAGGGGGCGGCTCGTAATGGCTACACCTTC	CASNQGAARNGYTF
TRBV6-2/TRBV6-3	NA	NA	TRBJ1-5	TGTGCCAGCAGTTCTAGGACAGCACGGCAGCCCCAGCATTTT	CASSSRTARQPQHF
TRBV9	NA	NA	TRBJ2-6	TGTGCCAGCAGCGGCGGGATTACTAGCTCTGGGGCCAACGTCCTGACTTTC	CASSGGITSSGANVLTF
TRBV20-1	NA	NA	TRBJ2-1	TGCAGTGCTAGTAGTACTACACCCTTCTTC	CSASSTTPFF
TRBV24-1	NA	TRBD1	TRBJ2-1	TGTGCCACCAGTGATCGGTCAGGGGGAGACGAGCAGTTCTTC	CATSDRSGGDEQFF
TRBV9	NA	NA	TRBJ1-1	TGTGCCAGCAAGCTGCGGGAAAACACTGAAGCTTTCTTT	CASKLRENTEAFF